Each of the 32 T cell receptor beta chains below was sequenced from the same sample in a study of T-cell reconstitution after alpha-beta-depleted transplantation in children. Researchers prepared the TCRbeta library using unique molecular identifiers, the study reports. A single record per CDR3 protein comes from TCRdb applying MiXCR to the PCR reads. The sample consists of around 670,000 distinct CDR3 sequences, under 15% of them appearing once. The sequencing used PBMCs, collected before TCRalphabeta/CD19-depleted stem cell transplant. Receptors originate from a girl aged 2-10 years with congenital amegakaryocytic thrombocytopenia, due to receive a stem cell transplant.

The CDR3 coding sequence is TGTGCCAGCAGCCCTAGTGGGACAGGGACCTACGAGCAGTACTTC. Amino acid sequence: CASSPSGTGTYEQYF. V is TRBV7-6 and J is TRBJ2-7; 9 positions match TRBD1. V trimming: 5 bases; J trimming: 2 bases; junction bases outside the gene matches: 7. The CDR3 is made up of 15 amino acids. Looked up from germline, CDR1 is SGHVS and CDR2 is FNYEAQ. Full variable domain (outside the CDR3, taken from reference TRBV7-6 and TRBJ2-7): GAGVSQSPRYKVTKRGQDVALRCDPISGHVSLYWYRQALGQGPEFLTYFNYEAQQDKSGLPNDRFSAERPEGSISTLTIQRTEQRDSAMYRCASSPSGTGTYEQYFGPGTRLTVT.

This clonotype appeared a few times. The CDR3 spells CASSQGVGPQETQYF. CDR3 nucleotides: TGCGCCAGCAGCCAGGGAGTCGGGCCTCAAGAGACCCAGTACTTC. The chain links TRBV5-1 to TRBJ2-5, with D tentatively TRBD1 or TRBD2 (5 bases each). Germline assignment: CDR1 SGHRS and CDR2 YFSETQ. The CDR3 is made up of 15 amino acids. V was trimmed by 4 bases and J by 2 bases, leaving 15 bases between them.

This clonotype came up a few times. The chain couples TRBV7-9 to TRBJ2-2; D perhaps matches TRBD2 (6 bases). V gave up 5 bases and J gave up 5 bases, with 21 bases separating them. The germline V gene encodes CDR1 SEHNR and CDR2 FQNEAQ (reference sequence). This CDR3 comprises 17 residues. The CDR3 protein is CASSLRSVAVETGELFF. In DNA, the CDR3 is TGTGCCAGCAGCCTTCGGTCGGTAGCGGTGGAGACCGGGGAGCTGTTTTTT.

This rearrangement joins TRBV7-9 to TRBJ2-3; D is perhaps TRBD1 (6 bases). Germline CDR1 and CDR2: SEHNR and FQNEAQ (reference sequence). The CDR3 contains 14 residues. Trimming left V 5 bases short and J 7 bases short, with 16 bases between. The CDR3 region has the DNA TGTGCCAGCAGCCCGCCCGACAGGCGAAATACGCAGTATTTT. This codes for CASSPPDRRNTQYF.

The V and J genes are TRBV7-8 and TRBJ1-1; D is possibly TRBD1 (6 bases). V dropped 5 bases and J dropped 0 bases, with 10 bases sitting between them. The germline CDR1 and CDR2 sequences are SGHVS and FQNEAQ. The CDR3 runs 14 residues. CDR3 amino acids: CASSRQAMNTEAFF. Written as DNA, the CDR3 is TGTGCCAGCAGCCGACAGGCGATGAACACTGAAGCTTTCTTT.

This clonotype was seen at least ten times. The CDR3 sequence: CASSQGTSGSYEQFF. The CDR3 DNA is TGTGCCAGCAGCCAGGGGACTAGCGGGAGTTACGAGCAGTTCTTC. The chain has TRBV7-3 and TRBJ2-1, with 14 positions matching TRBD2. The germline gives CDR1 SGHTA, CDR2 FQGTGA. This CDR3 is built from 15 residues. Trimming removed 5 bases from V and 10 bases from J; junction bases left unmatched: 7.

This clonotype was counted at least ten times. The gene calls are TRBV28 and TRBJ1-2, with D perhaps TRBD1 (5 bases). The CDR3 totals 13 residues. Germline V gene data show CDR1 as MDHEN and CDR2 as SYDVKM. V was shortened by 6 bases and J by 2 bases, with 10 bases between the two germline ends. The CDR3 loop reads CASSQDMNYGYTF. The CDR3 DNA reads TGTGCCAGCAGCCAGGACATGAACTATGGCTACACCTTC.

The chain combines TRBV7-9 with TRBJ1-5; D is perhaps TRBD1 (5 bases). CDR1 and CDR2 from the germline V gene are SEHNR and FQNEAQ (reference sequence). V lost 4 bases to trimming and J lost 4 bases, with 11 bases between them. The CDR3 runs 14 residues. The CDR3 is CASSSDEGNQPQHF. CDR3 coding DNA: TGTGCCAGCAGCTCCGATGAGGGGAATCAGCCCCAGCATTTT.

The V and J genes are TRBV7-8 and TRBJ1-1, with a tentative D call TRBD1 (6 bases). Per the germline V gene, CDR1 is SGHVS and CDR2 is FQNEAQ. The CDR3 sequence is 14 residues long. V was pared by 6 bases and J by 3 bases, with 14 bases between. The CDR3 region has the DNA TGTGCCAGCAGGAGGGGGTTCAGGGACACTGAAGCTTTCTTT. Protein sequence: CASRRGFRDTEAFF.

This clonotype was seen many times. The rearrangement links TRBV5-6 to TRBJ2-2; D might be TRBD1 (6 bases). With 4 bases removed from V and 0 bases from J, the gap between germline ends came to 16 bases. The CDR3 is 17 residues long. Per germline, CDR1 SGHDT and CDR2 YYEEEE. The CDR3 protein is CASSPIPTGPNTGELFF. CDR3 coding DNA: TGTGCCAGCAGCCCGATCCCGACAGGCCCGAACACCGGGGAGCTGTTTTTT.

This clonotype occurred a few times. The chain joins TRBV28 to TRBJ2-3; possible D gene TRBD2, 5 bases. The CDR3 totals 13 residues. CDR1 is MDHEN, CDR2 SYDVKM, per germline. V gave up 6 bases and J gave up 2 bases, with 9 bases separating them. The CDR3 is CASSRGLTDTQYF. CDR3 nucleotide sequence: TGTGCCAGCAGCCGTGGACTCACAGATACGCAGTATTTT.

This clonotype has at least ten counts. V and J are TRBV5-1 and TRBJ1-1; D not resolved. The CDR3 is made up of 13 amino acids. The V and J ends lost 5 bases and 3 bases respectively, with 11 bases between them. Per the germline V gene, CDR1 is SGHRS and CDR2 is YFSETQ. The CDR3 coding sequence is TGCGCCAGCAGGGGTAGGATGGACACTGAAGCTTTCTTT. Protein: CASRGRMDTEAFF. The complete variable domain, with remaining parts taken from reference TRBV5-1 and TRBJ1-1, reads KAGVTQTPRYLIKTRGQQVTLSCSPISGHRSVSWYQQTPGQGLQFLFEYFSETQRNKGNFPGRFSGRQFSNSRSEMNVSTLELGDSALYLCASRGRMDTEAFFGQGTRLTVV.

This clonotype was seen once. The V call is TRBV19, the J call TRBJ2-7; D is undetermined. This CDR3 has 13 residues. With 5 bases removed from V and 4 bases from J, the gap between germline ends came to 12 bases. The germline V gene encodes CDR1 LNHDA and CDR2 SQIVND (reference sequence). CDR3 in amino acids: CASSPSWGYEQYF. In DNA form, the CDR3 reads TGTGCCAGTAGTCCCTCGTGGGGTTACGAGCAGTACTTC.

This clonotype has at least ten counts. The rearrangement links TRBV27 to TRBJ1-5; D gene ambiguous. Deletions cut 5 bases from V and 7 bases from J, with 9 bases between. The CDR3 is made up of 12 amino acids. Germline CDR1 MNHEY, CDR2 SMNVEV (reference sequence). The CDR3 DNA follows: TGTGCCAGCAGTAGGCCGGGGCAGCCCCAGCATTTT. Translated: CASSRPGQPQHF.

This clonotype was counted between two and nine times. The chain joins TRBV7-9 to TRBJ2-1; D remains ambiguous. Between the trimmed V and J ends, which lost 4 bases and 9 bases, there was a span of 13 bases. Germline V CDR1 and CDR2: SEHNR, FQNEAQ (reference sequence). This CDR3 is built from 13 residues. The CDR3 sequence: CASSSGADSEQFF. In DNA form, the CDR3 reads TGTGCCAGCAGCTCGGGCGCGGATAGTGAGCAGTTCTTC.

The chain has TRBV4-1 and TRBJ1-5, with D unclear. Trimming removed 4 bases at V and 0 bases at J, with 13 bases between. Germline V gene lookup returns CDR1 MGHRA and CDR2 YSYEKL. The CDR3 has 16 amino acids. CDR3 amino acids: CASSPLLLYSNQPQHF. CDR3 sequence (DNA): TGCGCCAGCAGCCCTTTGCTCCTATATAGCAATCAGCCCCAGCATTTT.

This clonotype was counted many times. This CDR3 reads CASSLETSGSYNEQFF. In nucleotides, the CDR3 is TGCGCCAGCAGCTTGGAGACTAGCGGCTCCTACAATGAGCAGTTCTTC. The chain is built from TRBV5-1 and TRBJ2-1; 9 bases map to TRBD2. CDR3 length equals 16 residues. The germline gives CDR1 SGHRS, CDR2 YFSETQ. Trimming took 0 bases from V and 0 from J; bases not matched to a gene: 1.

In this sample, this clonotype turned up many times. V is TRBV10-3 and J is TRBJ1-1; the match to TRBD1 covers 7 bases. The CDR3 is 14 amino acids. Losses at the gene ends were 6 bases for V and 3 bases for J; bases not matched to a gene: 7. Germline assignment: CDR1 ENHRY and CDR2 SYGVKD. The CDR3 protein is CAIRGQPKDTEAFF. Written as DNA, the CDR3 is TGTGCCATCAGGGGACAGCCCAAGGACACTGAAGCTTTCTTT.

This clonotype was counted many times. The J gene is TRBJ2-1, the V gene TRBV29-1; the D gene is possibly TRBD1 (6 bases). Germline values: CDR1 SQVTM, CDR2 ANQGSEA. The CDR3 contains 14 residues. V was clipped by 7 bases and J by 5 bases, with 18 bases between them. For the CDR3, the DNA is TGCAGCGGGGAACAGGGTTTCGGCCACAATGAGCAGTTCTTC. It is translated as CSGEQGFGHNEQFF.

This clonotype was observed a handful of times. V and J are TRBV7-6 and TRBJ1-4; no clear D. The CDR3 is 15 residues long. Trimming removed 2 bases from V and 4 bases from J, with 11 bases in between. Germline CDR1 reads SGHVS; CDR2 reads FNYEAQ. The CDR3 nucleotides read TGTGCCAGCAGCTTAATAGGAGGACTTAATGAAAAACTGTTTTTT. Its protein product is CASSLIGGLNEKLFF.

The gene calls are TRBV5-1 and TRBJ2-3, with TRBD2 identical over 7 bases. The V segment lost 0 bases and the J segment 13 bases; nucleotides outside the gene matches: 8. The CDR3 length is 13 residues. Germline loops: CDR1 SGHRS, CDR2 YFSETQ. CDR3 DNA sequence: TGCGCCAGCAGCTTGGGGGTTGGACTAGAGAAGTATTTT. Amino acid sequence: CASSLGVGLEKYF. The full variable domain, rest sourced from reference TRBV5-1 and TRBJ2-3, is KAGVTQTPRYLIKTRGQQVTLSCSPISGHRSVSWYQQTPGQGLQFLFEYFSETQRNKGNFPGRFSGRQFSNSRSEMNVSTLELGDSALYLCASSLGVGLEKYFGPGTRLTVL.

This clonotype was found many times. The chain recombines TRBV6-2 or TRBV6-3 with TRBJ2-5; 7 bases fit TRBD2. Germline V gene lookup returns CDR1 MNHEY and CDR2 SVGEGT. V shed 0 bases and J 0 bases; nucleotides not matched to a gene: 13. The length of the CDR3 is 19 residues. This CDR3 is CASSYSIPSSGLNQETQYF. The CDR3 nucleotides are TGTGCCAGCAGTTACTCGATCCCATCTAGCGGACTAAACCAAGAGACCCAGTACTTC.

This clonotype showed up just a few times. The genes are TRBV15 and TRBJ1-2; D not resolved. The CDR3 has 16 amino acids. Germline CDR1 LNHNV, CDR2 YYDKDF (reference sequence). V dropped 0 bases and J dropped 0 bases, with 11 bases sitting between them. CDR3 sequence (DNA): TGTGCCACCAGCAGAGATGGTCTAGGACCTAACTATGGCTACACCTTC. Translated, it gives CATSRDGLGPNYGYTF.

The table lists this clonotype with many counts. V gene TRBV6-1 combines with J gene TRBJ2-7; D is possibly TRBD1 (5 bases). There are 15 residues in the CDR3. The germline V gene has CDR1 MNHNS and CDR2 SASEGT. Trimming shortened V by 6 bases and J by 5 bases, and 20 bases separated the two germline ends. CDR3 coding DNA: TGTGCCAGCAGACCGGTATTAACAGGAATGAACGAGCAGTACTTC. Residues: CASRPVLTGMNEQYF.

This clonotype turned up a few times. This chain connects TRBV6-5 to TRBJ1-6; 8 bases agree with TRBD1. V was pared by 0 bases and J by 10 bases, with 8 bases of the junction left unmatched. This CDR3 has 16 residues. Germline CDR1 reads MNHEY; CDR2 reads SVGAGI. CDR3 DNA: TGTGCCAGCAGTTACTCGTTGACAGGGGTAGGCTCACCCCTCCACTTT. Encoded protein: CASSYSLTGVGSPLHF.

This clonotype has more than one count but fewer than ten. The chain recombines TRBV5-4 with TRBJ2-6, with D perhaps TRBD1 (6 bases). The CDR3 is 19 residues long. Trimming stripped 0 bases from V and 0 bases from J, with 16 bases between. Germline lookup yields CDR1 SGHNT and CDR2 YYREEE (reference sequence). This CDR3 reads CASSLGGRGFSSGANVLTF. Here the CDR3 DNA reads TGTGCCAGCAGCTTGGGGGGCAGGGGATTTAGCTCTGGGGCCAACGTCCTGACTTTC.

This clonotype was seen a handful of times. The chain uses TRBV19 and TRBJ2-1; D is perhaps TRBD1 or TRBD2 (6 bases each). The CDR3 extends over 16 amino acids. Germline loops: CDR1 LNHDA, CDR2 SQIVND (reference sequence). V lost 6 bases and J 12 bases, leaving 27 bases between the germline ends. CDR3 amino acids: CASRDRRGTSLGRQFF. The CDR3 coding sequence is TGTGCCAGTAGGGATCGGAGGGGGACTTCGCTAGGTAGGCAGTTCTTC.

The chain links TRBV24-1 to TRBJ2-3, with a possible D match to TRBD2 (5 bases). This CDR3 is 15 amino acids long. From germline, CDR1 is KGHDR and CDR2 SFDVKD. V gave up 6 bases and J gave up 2 bases, with 14 bases separating them. CDR3 in DNA: TGTGCCACCAGTAAGCGGACCACTAACACAGATACGCAGTATTTT. Its protein product is CATSKRTTNTDTQYF.

This clonotype has more than one count but fewer than ten. The rearrangement uses TRBV7-9 and TRBJ1-4; possible D gene TRBD1, 6 bases. This CDR3 region has 15 residues. The germline CDR1 and CDR2 sequences are SEHNR and FQNEAQ (reference sequence). The ends were cut back, 5 bases at V and 4 bases at J, with 14 bases in the middle. CDR3 bases: TGTGCCAGCAGCCAGGACAGCTCCTATAATGAAAAACTGTTTTTT. This encodes CASSQDSSYNEKLFF.

This clonotype was seen repeatedly, ten times or more. This sequence joins TRBV20-1 and TRBJ1-1; unclear D gene. CDR1 DFQATT and CDR2 SNEGSKA come from the germline V gene (reference sequence). V was cut by 5 bases and J by 7 bases, with 11 bases left in between. This CDR3 comprises 11 residues. The chain's CDR3 is CSASSGIEAFF. The CDR3 nucleotides read TGCAGTGCTTCCTCTGGGATTGAAGCTTTCTTT.

Only a few counts were recorded for this clonotype. V usage is TRBV27 and J usage is TRBJ2-7; D unclear. V was trimmed by 5 bases and J by 5 bases, leaving 13 bases between them. From germline, CDR1 is MNHEY and CDR2 SMNVEV (reference sequence). This CDR3 is 13 amino acids long. CDR3 in DNA: TGTGCCAGCAGTCCCGGTATTAGGGACGAGCAGTACTTC. Its translation: CASSPGIRDEQYF.

The sample holds a few counts of this clonotype. The V call is TRBV4-1, the J call TRBJ1-2; tentatively, D is TRBD1 (5 bases). There are 14 residues in the CDR3. Germline lookup yields CDR1 MGHRA and CDR2 YSYEKL. Trimming left V 0 bases short and J 8 bases short, with 13 bases between. The CDR3 loop is CASSQDRRGGGYTF. Written as DNA, the CDR3 is TGCGCCAGCAGCCAAGATCGCCGGGGCGGCGGCTACACCTTC.